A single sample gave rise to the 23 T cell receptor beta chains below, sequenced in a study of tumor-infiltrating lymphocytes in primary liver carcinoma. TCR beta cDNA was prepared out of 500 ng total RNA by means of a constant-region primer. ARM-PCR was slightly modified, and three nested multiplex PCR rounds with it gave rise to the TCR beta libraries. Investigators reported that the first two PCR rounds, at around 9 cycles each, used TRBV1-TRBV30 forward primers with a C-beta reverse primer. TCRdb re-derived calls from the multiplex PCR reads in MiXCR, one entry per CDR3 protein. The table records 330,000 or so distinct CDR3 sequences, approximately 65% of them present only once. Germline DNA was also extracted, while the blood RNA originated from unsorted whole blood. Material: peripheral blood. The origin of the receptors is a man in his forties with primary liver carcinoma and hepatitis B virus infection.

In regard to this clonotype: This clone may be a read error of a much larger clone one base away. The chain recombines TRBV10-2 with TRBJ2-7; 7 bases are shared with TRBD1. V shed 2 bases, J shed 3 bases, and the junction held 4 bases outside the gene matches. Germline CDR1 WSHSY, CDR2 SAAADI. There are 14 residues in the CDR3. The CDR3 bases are TGCGCCAGCAGTGAGGACAGGGCCGACTACGAGCAGTACTTC. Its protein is CASSEDRADYEQYF.

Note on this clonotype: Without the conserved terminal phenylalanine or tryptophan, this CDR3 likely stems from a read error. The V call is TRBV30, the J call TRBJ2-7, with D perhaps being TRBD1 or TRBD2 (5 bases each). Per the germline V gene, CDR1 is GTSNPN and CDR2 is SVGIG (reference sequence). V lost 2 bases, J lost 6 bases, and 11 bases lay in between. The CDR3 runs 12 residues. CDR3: CAWSPLGGEQYL. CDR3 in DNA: TGTGCCTGGAGTCCACTTGGGGGCGAGCAGTACCTT.

The CDR3 loop reads CVSSLTLSHPGQTYEQYF. CDR3 bases: TGTGTCAGTAGCCTTACCCTCTCCCATCCGGGACAGACCTACGAGCAGTACTTC. The V gene is TRBV11-1, the J gene TRBJ2-7; 7 bases align to TRBD1. CDR3 length: 18 amino acids. Germline V gene lookup returns CDR1 SGHAT and CDR2 FQDESV (reference sequence).

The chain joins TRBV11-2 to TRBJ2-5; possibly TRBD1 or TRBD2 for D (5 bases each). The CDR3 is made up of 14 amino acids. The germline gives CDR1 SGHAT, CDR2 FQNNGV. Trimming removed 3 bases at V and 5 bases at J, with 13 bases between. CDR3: CASSFSGDAETQYF. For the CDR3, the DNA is TGTGCCAGCAGCTTCTCCGGGGACGCGGAGACCCAGTACTTC.

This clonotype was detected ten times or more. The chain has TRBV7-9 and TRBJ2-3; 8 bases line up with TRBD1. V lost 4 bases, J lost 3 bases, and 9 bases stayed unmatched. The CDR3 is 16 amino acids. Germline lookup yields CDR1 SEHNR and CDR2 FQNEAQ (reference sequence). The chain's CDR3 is CASSSKQGEVTDTQYF. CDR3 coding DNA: TGTGCCAGCAGCTCGAAACAGGGGGAGGTGACAGATACGCAGTATTTT.

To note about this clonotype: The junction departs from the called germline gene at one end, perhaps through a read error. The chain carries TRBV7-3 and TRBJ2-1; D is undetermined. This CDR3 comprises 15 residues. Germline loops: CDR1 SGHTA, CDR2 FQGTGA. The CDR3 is CASSLGPGSYYEQFF. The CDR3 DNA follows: TGTGCCAGCAGCTTAGGCCCGGGCTCCTACTATGAGCAGTTCTTC.

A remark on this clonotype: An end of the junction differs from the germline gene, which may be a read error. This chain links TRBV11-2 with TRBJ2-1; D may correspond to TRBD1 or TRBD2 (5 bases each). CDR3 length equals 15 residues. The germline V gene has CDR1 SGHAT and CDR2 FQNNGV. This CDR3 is CASSLGSRGDNGQFF. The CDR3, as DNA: TGTGCCAGCAGTTTAGGGAGTCGGGGCGACAATGGGCAGTTCTTC.

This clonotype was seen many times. The CDR3 DNA sequence: TGTGCCAGCAGCGGCAGGGGGCTCTACAATGAGCAGTTCTTC. This codes for CASSGRGLYNEQFF. The chain has TRBV11-3 and TRBJ2-1, with 8 bases aligning to TRBD1. CDR3 length: 14 amino acids. CDR1 is SGHNT, CDR2 YENEEA, per germline. J lost 3 bases, V lost 5 bases, and 3 bases had no gene match.

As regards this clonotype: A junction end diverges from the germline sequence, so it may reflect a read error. CDR3 sequence reads: CASGQGRGGETQYF. CDR3 bases: TGTGCCAGCGGCCAAGGAAGGGGAGGAGAGACCCAGTACTTC. V is TRBV4-2 and J is TRBJ2-5; D might be TRBD2 (6 bases). Germline assignment: CDR1 LGHNA and CDR2 YNFKEQ. This CDR3 is built from 14 residues.

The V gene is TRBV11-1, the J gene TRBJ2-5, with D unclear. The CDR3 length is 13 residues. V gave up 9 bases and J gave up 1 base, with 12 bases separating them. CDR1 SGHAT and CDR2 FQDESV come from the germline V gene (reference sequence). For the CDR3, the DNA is TGTGCCAGAAGCAAGACACTCCAAGAGACCCAGTACTTC. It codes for CARSKTLQETQYF.

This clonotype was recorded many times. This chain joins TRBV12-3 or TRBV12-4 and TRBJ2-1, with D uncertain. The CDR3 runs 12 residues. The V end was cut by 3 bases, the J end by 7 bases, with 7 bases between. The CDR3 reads CASSLIGNEQFF. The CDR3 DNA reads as TGTGCCAGCAGTTTGATAGGGAATGAGCAGTTCTTC.

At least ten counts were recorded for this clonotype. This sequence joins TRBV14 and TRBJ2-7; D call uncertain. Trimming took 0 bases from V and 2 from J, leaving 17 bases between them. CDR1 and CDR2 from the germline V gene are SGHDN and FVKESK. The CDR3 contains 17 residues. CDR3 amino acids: CASSQEGLNRETYEQYF. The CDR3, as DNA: TGTGCCAGCAGCCAAGAAGGCCTGAACAGAGAAACCTACGAGCAGTACTTC.

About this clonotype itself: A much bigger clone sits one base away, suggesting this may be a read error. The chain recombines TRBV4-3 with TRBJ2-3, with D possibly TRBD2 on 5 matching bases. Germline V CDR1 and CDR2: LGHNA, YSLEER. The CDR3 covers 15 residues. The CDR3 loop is CARSQVVGVTDTQYF. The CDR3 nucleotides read TGCGCCAGGAGCCAAGTGGTCGGGGTCACAGATACGCAGTATTTT.

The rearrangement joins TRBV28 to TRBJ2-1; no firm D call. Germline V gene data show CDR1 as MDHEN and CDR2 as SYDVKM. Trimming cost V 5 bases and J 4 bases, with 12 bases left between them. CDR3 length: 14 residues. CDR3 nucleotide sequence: TGTGCCAGCAGTGGAGAGCTGCTTTACAATGAGCAGTTCTTC. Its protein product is CASSGELLYNEQFF.

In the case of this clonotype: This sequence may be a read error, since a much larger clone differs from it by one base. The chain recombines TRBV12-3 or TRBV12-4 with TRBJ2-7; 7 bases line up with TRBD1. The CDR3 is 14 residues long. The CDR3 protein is CASSPPGQWAEHYF. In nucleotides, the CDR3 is TGTGCCAGCAGTCCCCCGGGACAGTGGGCCGAGCACTACTTC.

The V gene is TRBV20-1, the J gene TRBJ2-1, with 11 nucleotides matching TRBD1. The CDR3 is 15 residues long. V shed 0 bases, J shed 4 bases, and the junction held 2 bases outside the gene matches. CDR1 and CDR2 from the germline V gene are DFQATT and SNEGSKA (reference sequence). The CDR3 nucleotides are TGCAGTGCTAGAGATCGGGACAGGGGGTACAATGAGCAGTTCTTC. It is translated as CSARDRDRGYNEQFF.

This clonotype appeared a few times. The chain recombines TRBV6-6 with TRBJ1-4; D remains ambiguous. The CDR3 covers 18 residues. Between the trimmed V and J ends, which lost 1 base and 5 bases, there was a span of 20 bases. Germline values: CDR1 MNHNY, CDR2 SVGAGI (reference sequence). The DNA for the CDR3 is TGTGCCAGCAGTTACTTAAGGACGTTCCAGACACGGAATGAAAAACTGTTTTTT. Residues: CASSYLRTFQTRNEKLFF.

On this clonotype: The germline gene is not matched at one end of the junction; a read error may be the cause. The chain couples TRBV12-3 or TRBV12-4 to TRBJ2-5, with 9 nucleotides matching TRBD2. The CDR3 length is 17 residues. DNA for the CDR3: TGTACCAGCAGTTCCTCCCACGGGACTAGCCGGCGGGAGACCCAGTACTTC. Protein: CTSSSSHGTSRRETQYF.

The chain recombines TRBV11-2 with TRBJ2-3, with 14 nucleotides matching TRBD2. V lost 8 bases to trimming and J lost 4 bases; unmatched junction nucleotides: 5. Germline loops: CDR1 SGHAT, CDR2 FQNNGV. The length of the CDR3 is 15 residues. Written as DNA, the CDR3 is TGTGCCAGCTCCTGGGGACTAGCGGGAGCAGATACGCAGTATTTT. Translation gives CASSWGLAGADTQYF.

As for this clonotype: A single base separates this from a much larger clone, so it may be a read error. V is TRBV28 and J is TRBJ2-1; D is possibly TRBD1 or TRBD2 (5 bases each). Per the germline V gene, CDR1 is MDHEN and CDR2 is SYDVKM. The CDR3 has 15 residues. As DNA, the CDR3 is TGTGCCAGCAGGATGAGGGACGGCTCCTACAATAAGCAGTTCTTC. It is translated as CASRMRDGSYNKQFF.

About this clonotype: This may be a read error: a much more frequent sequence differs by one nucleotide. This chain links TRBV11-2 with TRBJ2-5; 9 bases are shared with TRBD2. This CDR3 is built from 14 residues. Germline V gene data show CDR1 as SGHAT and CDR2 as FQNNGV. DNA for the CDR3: TGTGCCGGCAGCTTAGCGGGGGAACAAGAGACCCAGTACTTC. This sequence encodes CAGSLAGEQETQYF.

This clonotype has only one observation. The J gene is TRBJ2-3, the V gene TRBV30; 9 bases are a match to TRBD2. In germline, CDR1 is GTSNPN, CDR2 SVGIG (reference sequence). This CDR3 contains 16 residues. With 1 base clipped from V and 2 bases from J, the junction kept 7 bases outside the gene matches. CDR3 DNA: TGTGCCTGGAGTGGGGGGCTAGCGGGGTTCACAGATACGCAGTATTTT. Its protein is CAWSGGLAGFTDTQYF.

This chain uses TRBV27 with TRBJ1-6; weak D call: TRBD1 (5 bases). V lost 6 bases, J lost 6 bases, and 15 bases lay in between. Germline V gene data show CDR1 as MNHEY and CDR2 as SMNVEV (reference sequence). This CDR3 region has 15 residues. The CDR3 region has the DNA TGTGCCAGCAGGACGGGGACGGCGGCTAATTCACCCCTCCACTTT. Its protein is CASRTGTAANSPLHF.